The 5 T cell receptor beta chains below were found in one sample sequenced in a study of T cell repertoires in cytomegalovirus infection. TCRdb passed the reads through MiXCR, listing each CDR3 protein once. Of tens of thousands of distinct CDR3 sequences listed, around 21% are singletons. What these receptors recognize is not known. The sample in question was CD8+ T cells from cultured PBMCs, obtained from culture after CMV antigen stimulation. These receptors originate from a human donor in good health (CMV status not recorded). Some clones in this sample may be carry-over from other donors' samples.

There are a few counts of this clonotype. This chain links TRBV15 with TRBJ1-1, with D possibly being TRBD1 (6 bases). This CDR3 has 16 residues. The V end was cut by 0 bases, the J end by 7 bases, with 18 bases between. Per the germline V gene, CDR1 is LNHNV and CDR2 is YYDKDF (reference sequence). CDR3 sequence: CATSRDWGEGGDEAFF. The CDR3 DNA reads TGTGCCACCAGCAGAGATTGGGGGGAGGGGGGAGATGAAGCTTTCTTT.

This clonotype was seen ten or more times. The rearrangement joins TRBV7-3 to TRBJ1-1; a weak D match, TRBD1 (5 bases). Germline CDR1 reads SGHTA; CDR2 reads FQGTGA. With 5 bases removed from V and 5 bases from J, the gap between germline ends came to 15 bases. This CDR3 comprises 14 residues. The CDR3 loop is CASSPLSGGTEAFF. CDR3 DNA: TGTGCCAGCAGCCCCCTAAGTGGGGGGACTGAAGCTTTCTTT.

In this sample, this clonotype turned up many times. The V and J genes are TRBV7-6 and TRBJ1-5, with no clear D. Germline CDR1 reads SGHVS; CDR2 reads FNYEAQ. V lost 2 bases and J 0 bases, leaving 8 bases between the germline ends. This CDR3 spans 15 amino acids. CDR3 in amino acids: CASSLKTNSNQPQHF. The CDR3, as DNA: TGTGCCAGCAGCTTAAAGACAAATAGCAATCAGCCCCAGCATTTT. Full variable domain (outside the CDR3, taken from reference TRBV7-6 and TRBJ1-5): GAGVSQSPRYKVTKRGQDVALRCDPISGHVSLYWYRQALGQGPEFLTYFNYEAQQDKSGLPNDRFSAERPEGSISTLTIQRTEQRDSAMYRCASSLKTNSNQPQHFGDGTRLSIL.

This clonotype came up a few times. V usage is TRBV6-5 and J usage is TRBJ2-3, with a possible D match to TRBD2 (6 bases). Germline CDR1 is MNHEY and CDR2 is SVGAGI. V was pared by 5 bases and J by 0 bases, with 12 bases between. The CDR3 extends over 15 amino acids. The CDR3 region has the DNA TGTGCCAGCAGTCCCCCCGGGACTAGCACAGATACGCAGTATTTT. Encoded protein: CASSPPGTSTDTQYF.

This clonotype has only a few counts. V and J are TRBV27 and TRBJ2-5, with 12 bases that match TRBD2. The CDR3 is 16 residues long. The V and J ends lost 6 bases and 1 base, in that order; junction bases with no gene match: 6. Germline CDR1 reads MNHEY; CDR2 reads SMNVEV (reference sequence). This CDR3 reads CASRGLAGGLQETQYF. The DNA of the CDR3 is TGTGCCAGCAGGGGGCTAGCGGGAGGGCTCCAAGAGACCCAGTACTTC.